The present T cell receptor (beta chain) was sequenced within a study of OX40 agonist ivuxolimab in advanced cancers. About this clone itself: The target antigen is unknown.

Notes on the study in general: CD4+ and CD8+ T cells in blood underwent clonal expansion by week 6 at 0.1 to 3.0 mg/kg. On average, CD8+ T cells showed a greater number of expanded clones than CD4+.

Profiled with immunoSEQ multiplex PCR; TCRdb holds only in-frame clones, not every one. The sample includes approximately 40,000 clones, around 89% seen only once; the top ten take approximately 23%. V dropped 5 bases and J dropped 4; count of bases not matched to a gene: 9. The CDR3 is 17 amino acids. Germline V lookup: CDR1 LNHDA, CDR2 SQIVND (reference sequence). The genes are TRBV19 and TRBJ1-4; 11 positions agree with TRBD1. The origin of this receptor is an adult with an advanced solid tumor such as melanoma, head and neck, liver or kidney cancer. Specimen: CD4+ or CD8+ T cells sorted from blood, collected in a trial of the OX40 agonist ivuxolimab. CDR3 bases: TGTGCCAGTAGTCCCTGGACAGGGGGCCGTTATAATGAAAAACTGTTTTTT. It is translated as CASSPWTGGRYNEKLFF.